Listed here are 9 T cell receptor beta chains from one sample, sequenced in a study of chemoradiotherapy in HPV16-positive cancers. Generated by immunoSEQ multiplex PCR, the TCRdb table keeps only in-frame clones and is missing some. Here the sample spans about 17,000 clones, about 90% being singletons. The sample was blood, taken from a patient who underwent chemoradiotherapy. Every receptor here comes from a human donor with HPV-associated anogenital cancer.

The chain is built from TRBV29-1 and TRBJ2-3; D might be TRBD1 (7 bases). The ends were cut back, 3 bases at V and 0 bases at J, with 16 bases in the middle. Germline V gene data show CDR1 as SQVTM and CDR2 as ANQGSEA. The CDR3 is 16 amino acids. The CDR3 coding sequence is TGCAGCGTTGAGTTCGGCAGGGGGGTGAGCACAGATACGCAGTATTTT. Translated: CSVEFGRGVSTDTQYF.

The chain has TRBV6-6 and TRBJ2-1; 10 nucleotides match TRBD2. V lost 9 bases to trimming and J lost 5 bases; unmatched junction nucleotides: 10. The CDR3 contains 15 residues. Germline CDR1 MNHNY, CDR2 SVGAGI (reference sequence). For the CDR3, the DNA is TGTGCCAGTTACGGAGGGACTAGCGTGGACAATGAGCAGTTCTTC. Its protein product is CASYGGTSVDNEQFF.

This chain links TRBV5-6 with TRBJ1-2; no reliable D call. Trimming left V 2 bases short and J 4 bases short, with 18 bases between. Germline values: CDR1 SGHDT, CDR2 YYEEEE. There are 16 residues in the CDR3. The CDR3 DNA reads as TGTGCCAGCAGCTTTCAATCACTTAAGAGCCTCTATGGCTACACCTTC. Its translation is CASSFQSLKSLYGYTF.

J is TRBJ1-1 and V is TRBV4-2, with TRBD1 matching 10 bases. Unmatched junction bases numbered 11, after V lost 1 base and J lost 12 bases. The length of the CDR3 is 15 residues. Germline V lookup: CDR1 LGHNA, CDR2 YNFKEQ. As DNA, the CDR3 is TGTGCCAGCAGCCAAGCGGCCGGGACAGGGGATGCTACTTTCTTT. It codes for CASSQAAGTGDATFF.

Here the CDR3 DNA reads TGCAGTGCTAGAAAAACAGACGAGCAGTTCTTC. Protein product: CSARKTDEQFF. The chain combines TRBV20-1 with TRBJ2-1, with no clear D. Between the trimmed V and J ends, which lost 2 bases and 10 bases, there was a span of 9 bases. The CDR3 consists of 11 residues. CDR1 is DFQATT and CDR2 is SNEGSKA in the germline V gene (reference sequence).

The gene calls are TRBV7-9 and TRBJ2-1, with D perhaps matching TRBD2 (6 bases). V was cut by 5 bases and J by 8 bases, with 19 bases left in between. CDR3 length: 15 amino acids. Germline loops: CDR1 SEHNR, CDR2 FQNEAQ (reference sequence). The DNA for the CDR3 is TGTGCCAGCAGCGAGCTAACGGGAGAAAGGTATGAGCAGTTCTTC. Its translation is CASSELTGERYEQFF.

The rearrangement links TRBV29-1 to TRBJ2-2; 10 positions match TRBD1. Per germline, CDR1 SQVTM and CDR2 ANQGSEA. There are 14 residues in the CDR3. The V gene end was trimmed by 6 bases and the J gene end by 2 bases; junction bases not matched to a gene: 3. CDR3 sequence: CSVRQGANTGELFF. CDR3 coding DNA: TGCAGCGTCCGACAGGGGGCAAACACCGGGGAGCTGTTTTTT.

This clone was detected a few times. V usage is TRBV7-9 and J usage is TRBJ2-7; D might be TRBD1 or TRBD2, each matching 5 bases. CDR1 is SEHNR, CDR2 FQNEAQ, per germline (reference sequence). This CDR3 comprises 17 residues. V was trimmed by 1 base and J by 3 bases, leaving 19 bases between them. In DNA form, the CDR3 reads TGTGCCAGCAGCTTAGGAGTGGGACCACGACCCCTCTACGAGCAGTACTTC. Residues: CASSLGVGPRPLYEQYF.

This chain uses TRBV5-4 with TRBJ1-6, with 8 bases lining up with TRBD1. V lost 0 bases and J lost 10; bases outside the gene matches: 6. This CDR3 is 15 amino acids long. Germline values: CDR1 SGHNT, CDR2 YYREEE (reference sequence). The CDR3 loop reads CASSLGGQGNSPLHF. The CDR3 DNA reads as TGTGCCAGCAGCTTGGGAGGACAGGGAAACTCACCCCTCCACTTT.